The 8 T cell receptor beta chains below all came from one sample that was sequenced in a study of Tregs in tolerant kidney transplant recipients. Related graft donors supplied nonmyeloablative bone marrow transplants, and mixed chimerism was transient. Repertoires were generated with immunoSEQ multiplex PCR, while TCRdb's copy carries only in-frame clones and drops some. Here the sample spans 65,000 to 85,000 clones, roughly 90% being singletons. This material consisted of CD4+ T cells from blood (PBMCs), taken 24 months after the transplant. These receptors were obtained from a human patient who received a combined kidney and bone marrow transplant. Part of the T cell pool may stem from the graft donor.

This clone was counted between two and nine times. V is TRBV4-3 and J is TRBJ1-4, with TRBD1 matching 11 bases. Germline CDR1 reads LGHNA; CDR2 reads YSLEER. The V gene end was trimmed by 4 bases and the J gene end by 7 bases; junction bases not matched to a gene: 11. The CDR3 extends over 17 amino acids. The CDR3 here is CASSLSEGTGGSEKLFF. For the CDR3, the DNA is TGCGCCAGCAGCCTAAGCGAAGGGACAGGGGGAAGTGAAAAACTGTTTTTT.

The rearrangement uses TRBV29-1 and TRBJ2-7; maybe TRBD2 (5 bases). The CDR3 totals 13 residues. Trimming left V 5 bases short and J 6 bases short, with 17 bases between. CDR1 is SQVTM and CDR2 is ANQGSEA in the germline V gene. The CDR3 reads CSVLTLAWGEQYF. CDR3 in DNA: TGCAGCGTTCTCACCTTAGCGTGGGGCGAGCAGTACTTC.

The gene calls are TRBV7-7 and TRBJ2-2; possibly TRBD2 for D (6 bases). CDR1 and CDR2 from the germline V gene are SSHAT and FNYEAQ (reference sequence). V lost 5 bases and J 4 bases, leaving 14 bases between the germline ends. The CDR3 length is 15 residues. The DNA for the CDR3 is TGTGCCAGCAGCCTAAACTCCGGGGGCACCGGGGAGCTGTTTTTT. Its protein product is CASSLNSGGTGELFF. The variable domain in full, with the rest retrieved from reference TRBV7-7 and TRBJ2-2, is GAGVSQSPRYKVTKRGQDVTLRCDPISSHATLYWYQQALGQGPEFLTYFNYEAQPDKSGLPSDRFSAERPEGSISTLTIQRTEQRDSAMYRCASSLNSGGTGELFFGEGSRLTVL.

The chain carries TRBV5-4 and TRBJ2-7; D is possibly TRBD2 (6 bases). The V end lost 3 bases, the J end lost 4 bases, and 20 bases lay between the germline ends. Germline V lookup: CDR1 SGHNT, CDR2 YYREEE (reference sequence). The CDR3 covers 16 residues. In DNA, the CDR3 is TGTGCCAGCAGCTCTCCATATAGCGGAGAGGCTTACGAGCAGTACTTC. Translated, it gives CASSSPYSGEAYEQYF. The full variable domain, completed using reference TRBV5-4 and TRBJ2-7, is ETGVTQSPTHLIKTRGQQVTLRCSSQSGHNTVSWYQQALGQGPQFIFQYYREEENGRGNFPPRFSGLQFPNYSSELNVNALELDDSALYLCASSSPYSGEAYEQYFGPGTRLTVT.

The chain recombines TRBV9 with TRBJ2-2; 10 bases map to TRBD1. V gave up 3 bases and J gave up 1 base; unmatched junction bases: 18. Germline V lookup: CDR1 SGDLS, CDR2 YYNGEE. This CDR3 has 21 amino acids. CDR3: CASSARHTGTGEEMNTGELFF. CDR3 DNA sequence: TGTGCCAGCAGCGCGAGACACACCGGGACAGGGGAAGAGATGAACACCGGGGAGCTGTTTTTT.

J is TRBJ2-5 and V is TRBV18, with TRBD2 matching over 12 bases. Germline V gene lookup returns CDR1 KGHSH and CDR2 LQKENI. The CDR3 runs to 16 residues. V was pared by 5 bases and J by 0 bases, with 4 bases of the junction left unmatched. The CDR3 spells CASSGTSGRYQETQYF. The CDR3 nucleotides are TGTGCCAGCTCAGGAACTAGCGGGAGGTACCAAGAGACCCAGTACTTC.

The rearrangement joins TRBV25-1 to TRBJ2-7; maybe TRBD2 (6 bases). With 7 bases removed from V and 6 bases from J, the gap between germline ends came to 19 bases. The CDR3 totals 14 residues. From germline, CDR1 is MGHDK and CDR2 SYGVNS. The CDR3 DNA sequence: TGTGCCAGCACCTCGACTAGTGGACCTCGCGAGCAGTACTTC. Translated: CASTSTSGPREQYF.

V is TRBV10-3 and J is TRBJ2-1; D ambiguous. This CDR3 has 11 amino acids. Germline V gene sequence: CDR1 ENHRY, CDR2 SYGVKD. Trimming cost V 3 bases and J 10 bases, with 7 bases left between them. The CDR3 coding sequence is TGTGCCATCAGTGAACAGAAAGAGCAGTTCTTC. Its translation is CAISEQKEQFF.